Following are 23 T cell receptor beta chains from one sample sequenced in a study of cytomegalovirus exposure and HLA in healthy donors. Vbeta (60) and Jbeta (13) primers were used in the PCR. Data came from immunoSEQ multiplex PCR; TCRdb stores just in-frame clones and leaves some out. The table shows about 190,000 clones, with over 70% occurring only once. Material: PBMCs. These receptors were collected from a woman aged 18-29 years in good health and CMV-seronegative.

V is TRBV7-2 and J is TRBJ2-1; TRBD2 matches at 9 bases. V lost 4 bases and J lost 0; bases outside the gene matches: 13. The CDR3 totals 19 residues. Germline loops: CDR1 SGHTA, CDR2 FQGNSA. The CDR3 loop reads CASSYRGLAYPSSYNEQFF. CDR3 nucleotides: TGTGCCAGCAGCTACCGAGGACTAGCGTACCCGAGCTCCTACAATGAGCAGTTCTTC. Combining the CDR3 with reference TRBV7-2 and TRBJ2-1 gives the whole variable domain GAGVSQSPSNKVTEKGKDVELRCDPISGHTALYWYRQSLGQGLEFLIYFQGNSAPDKSGLPSDRFSAERTGGSVSTLTIQRTQQEDSAVYLCASSYRGLAYPSSYNEQFFGPGTRLTVL.

About this clone: The sample carries other DNA sequences with the same CDR3. The chain uses TRBV27 and TRBJ1-1; D unclear. Germline V lookup: CDR1 MNHEY, CDR2 SMNVEV (reference sequence). The V and J ends lost 5 bases and 4 bases respectively, with 11 bases between them. The length of the CDR3 is 13 residues. DNA of the CDR3: TGTGCCAGCAGTCTACGGGGAAGCACTGAAGCTTTCTTT. It translates to CASSLRGSTEAFF.

The chain has TRBV29-1 and TRBJ2-7; D not certain. Germline CDR1 SQVTM, CDR2 ANQGSEA. The CDR3 sequence is 11 residues long. V dropped 4 bases and J dropped 3 bases, with 7 bases sitting between them. The CDR3 region has the DNA TGCAGCGTTGTATCTCTCTACGAGCAGTACTTC. Amino acids: CSVVSLYEQYF.

The gene calls are TRBV19 and TRBJ2-7, with TRBD2 identical over 9 bases. The CDR3 has 13 amino acids. CDR1 and CDR2 from the germline V gene are LNHDA and SQIVND (reference sequence). Trimming removed 5 bases from V and 5 bases from J; junction bases left unmatched: 4. The CDR3 loop reads CASSWLAGNEQYF. In nucleotides, the CDR3 is TGTGCCAGTAGTTGGCTAGCGGGAAACGAGCAGTACTTC.

The genes are TRBV7-3 and TRBJ2-5; D may be TRBD2 (5 bases). Germline CDR1 SGHTA, CDR2 FQGTGA. V was clipped by 3 bases and J by 7 bases, with 15 bases between them. The CDR3 consists of 14 residues. The CDR3 DNA reads TGTGCCAGCAGCTTCACGGACGATGGAGGGACCCAGTACTTC. Its translation: CASSFTDDGGTQYF. The full variable domain, in which reference TRBV7-3 and TRBJ2-5 provide the parts outside the CDR3, is GAGVSQTPSNKVTEKGKYVELRCDPISGHTALYWYRQSLGQGPEFLIYFQGTGAADDSGLPNDRFFAVRPEGSVSTLKIQRTERGDSAVYLCASSFTDDGGTQYFGPGTRLLVL.

The chain carries TRBV5-8 and TRBJ1-2; weak D call: TRBD1 (6 bases). This CDR3 region has 14 residues. Germline V gives CDR1 SGHTS, CDR2 YDEGEE. The V and J ends lost 5 bases and 1 base respectively, with 12 bases between them. CDR3 loop: CASSQKGVNYGYTF. In nucleotides, the CDR3 is TGTGCCAGCAGTCAAAAGGGGGTTAACTATGGCTACACCTTC.

The table lists this clone with a few counts. The chain couples TRBV5-1 to TRBJ2-3; the match to TRBD2 covers 11 bases. CDR3 length: 16 amino acids. Trimming at V came to 2 bases and at J to 1 base, leaving 3 bases not matched to a gene. CDR1 is SGHRS, CDR2 YFSETQ, per germline. CDR3 protein: CASSLTSGGRTDTQYF. The CDR3 nucleotides read TGCGCCAGCAGCTTAACTAGCGGGGGACGCACAGATACGCAGTATTTT.

The V gene is TRBV5-1, the J gene TRBJ1-1; a weak D match, TRBD1 (5 bases). Per the germline V gene, CDR1 is SGHRS and CDR2 is YFSETQ. Trimming removed 0 bases at V and 5 bases at J, with 11 bases between. The CDR3 is 14 residues long. The CDR3 DNA reads as TGCGCCAGCAGCTTGGAGGGGCGATGGACTGAAGCTTTCTTT. Translating gives CASSLEGRWTEAFF.

The V gene is TRBV2, the J gene TRBJ2-1, with D possibly TRBD2 on 5 matching bases. The CDR3 is made up of 13 amino acids. Trimming left V 7 bases short and J 0 bases short, with 7 bases between. In germline, CDR1 is SNHLY, CDR2 FYNNEI. The CDR3 is CASMGSSYNEQFF. The CDR3 coding sequence is TGTGCCAGCATGGGGAGCTCCTACAATGAGCAGTTCTTC.

The chain combines TRBV6-5 with TRBJ2-3, with D maybe TRBD2 (5 bases). CDR1 is MNHEY, CDR2 SVGAGI, per germline. The V end lost 9 bases, the J end lost 6 bases, and 13 bases lay between the germline ends. This CDR3 spans 12 amino acids. CDR3 sequence reads: CASRGGVDTQYF. The CDR3 region has the DNA TGTGCCAGTCGGGGTGGGGTTGATACGCAGTATTTT.

The V gene is TRBV14, the J gene TRBJ1-2; a weak D match, TRBD1 (5 bases). The germline CDR1 and CDR2 sequences are SGHDN and FVKESK. V lost 2 bases to trimming and J lost 3 bases, with 16 bases between them. The CDR3 extends over 16 amino acids. CDR3 nucleotide sequence: TGTGCCAGCAGCCAACAGGGATTCTGGGGGGACTATGGCTACACCTTC. This gives the protein CASSQQGFWGDYGYTF.

The J gene is TRBJ1-1, the V gene TRBV7-3; a weak D match, TRBD1 (5 bases). The CDR3 runs 14 residues. Per the germline V gene, CDR1 is SGHTA and CDR2 is FQGTGA. Trimming took off 5 bases at V and 1 base at J, with 11 bases between the two ends. The CDR3 sequence: CASSPGRANTEAFF. CDR3 DNA: TGTGCCAGCAGCCCGGGCAGGGCGAACACTGAAGCTTTCTTT.

This clone was seen more than once but under ten times. The chain links TRBV28 to TRBJ2-5; possible D gene TRBD2, 6 bases. Germline-derived CDR1 and CDR2 are MDHEN and SYDVKM. This CDR3 is 14 amino acids long. Between the trimmed V and J ends, which lost 6 bases and 4 bases, there was a span of 15 bases. This CDR3 reads CASSPAGSLETQYF. As DNA, the CDR3 is TGTGCCAGCAGCCCCGCGGGGTCCCTAGAGACCCAGTACTTC.

The chain uses TRBV5-1 and TRBJ2-3; 8 bases agree with TRBD1. J gave up 4 bases and V 2 bases, and 6 bases lay outside the gene matches. This CDR3 is 15 amino acids long. Germline CDR1 SGHRS, CDR2 YFSETQ. The CDR3 nucleotides are TGCGCCAGCAGCTTCGGCAGGGGGCAGCCAGATACGCAGTATTTT. This gives the protein CASSFGRGQPDTQYF.

The chain is built from TRBV19 and TRBJ1-5, with 7 bases fitting TRBD1. Germline CDR1 LNHDA, CDR2 SQIVND (reference sequence). CDR3 length: 18 residues. Trimming removed 6 bases from V and 0 bases from J; junction bases left unmatched: 14. CDR3: CASSSGTALTYSNQPQHF. Written as DNA, the CDR3 is TGTGCCAGTAGCTCTGGGACAGCCCTGACTTATAGCAATCAGCCCCAGCATTTT. The entire variable domain, with the rest obtained from reference TRBV19 and TRBJ1-5, is as follows: DGGITQSPKYLFRKEGQNVTLSCEQNLNHDAMYWYRQDPGQGLRLIYYSQIVNDFQKGDIAEGYSVSREKKESFPLTVTSAQKNPTAFYLCASSSGTALTYSNQPQHFGDGTRLSIL.

This chain links TRBV9 with TRBJ2-1; tentatively, D is TRBD1 (5 bases). V was cut by 2 bases and J by 0 bases, with 18 bases left in between. The CDR3 length is 18 residues. The germline V gene encodes CDR1 SGDLS and CDR2 YYNGEE. For the CDR3, the DNA is TGTGCCAGCAGCGTCCAGGGAAAAGTGGGAAGCTCCTACAATGAGCAGTTCTTC. It codes for CASSVQGKVGSSYNEQFF.

The V gene is TRBV7-8, the J gene TRBJ2-7, with D maybe TRBD2 (6 bases). This CDR3 region has 14 residues. CDR1 is SGHVS, CDR2 FQNEAQ, per germline. Trimming left V 8 bases short and J 6 bases short, with 20 bases between. The CDR3 sequence is CASASGTDYGEQYF. DNA of the CDR3: TGTGCCAGCGCCTCCGGGACGGACTACGGCGAGCAGTACTTC.

The rearrangement links TRBV5-8 to TRBJ1-6; D remains ambiguous. CDR3 length: 11 residues. V shed 2 bases and J shed 9 bases, with 3 bases lying between them. From germline, CDR1 is SGHTS and CDR2 YDEGEE. The CDR3 DNA follows: TGTGCCAGCAGCTTCTCTTCACCCCTCCACTTT. Translating it yields CASSFSSPLHF.

In this sample, this clone turned up once. V and J are TRBV27 and TRBJ1-2; 7 bases align to TRBD1. Germline CDR1 is MNHEY and CDR2 is SMNVEV (reference sequence). The CDR3 contains 15 residues. The V and J ends lost 7 bases and 7 bases, in that order; junction bases with no gene match: 15. The CDR3 DNA is TGTGCCAGCAACCCCACGGCAGGGGGGCAGGTTGGCTACACCTTC. Protein sequence: CASNPTAGGQVGYTF.

The chain uses TRBV2 and TRBJ1-1, with 7 bases matching TRBD1. From germline, CDR1 is SNHLY and CDR2 FYNNEI. V trimming: 5 bases; J trimming: 1 base; junction bases outside the gene matches: 7. CDR3 length: 15 amino acids. CDR3 protein: CASSTNRGGNTEAFF. CDR3 in DNA: TGTGCCAGCAGTACAAACAGGGGTGGGAACACTGAAGCTTTCTTT. Drawing the rest from reference TRBV2 and TRBJ1-1, the complete variable domain is EPEVTQTPSHQVTQMGQEVILRCVPISNHLYFYWYRQILGQKVEFLVSFYNNEISEKSEIFDDQFSVERPDGSNFTLKIRSTKLEDSAMYFCASSTNRGGNTEAFFGQGTRLTVV.

The gene calls are TRBV7-2 and TRBJ2-5, with D perhaps TRBD2 (6 bases). With 5 bases removed from V and 4 bases from J, the gap between germline ends came to 14 bases. In germline, CDR1 is SGHTA, CDR2 FQGNSA. There are 14 residues in the CDR3. CDR3 sequence reads: CASSPPTGVETQYF. The CDR3 region has the DNA TGTGCCAGCAGCCCGCCTACGGGGGTAGAGACCCAGTACTTC. The entire variable domain, with the rest obtained from reference TRBV7-2 and TRBJ2-5, is as follows: GAGVSQSPSNKVTEKGKDVELRCDPISGHTALYWYRQSLGQGLEFLIYFQGNSAPDKSGLPSDRFSAERTGGSVSTLTIQRTQQEDSAVYLCASSPPTGVETQYFGPGTRLLVL.

The chain is built from TRBV19 and TRBJ1-1; 10 bases are shared with TRBD1. The germline V gene encodes CDR1 LNHDA and CDR2 SQIVND (reference sequence). Trimming cost V 6 bases and J 1 base; bases outside gene matches: 5. The CDR3 consists of 15 residues. The CDR3 reads CASRFRDRGNTEAFF. For the CDR3, the DNA is TGTGCCAGTAGGTTTCGGGACAGGGGGAACACTGAAGCTTTCTTT.

The V and J genes are TRBV27 and TRBJ1-1, with a weak D call TRBD1 (6 bases). The V end lost 3 bases, the J end lost 8 bases, and 16 bases lay between the germline ends. The germline V gene has CDR1 MNHEY and CDR2 SMNVEV (reference sequence). The CDR3 contains 14 residues. The CDR3, as DNA: TGTGCCAGCAGTTTCCTACGACAGGTCGGAGAAGCTTTCTTT. Translating gives CASSFLRQVGEAFF.